What follows are 18 T cell receptor beta chains derived from one specimen sequenced in a study of T cells in Graves' hyperthyroidism and ophthalmopathy. There were TCR beta CDR3 regions amplified from RNA transcripts. Initially, a first-round RT-PCR of the TCR CDR3 employed the HTBI primer set. A single record per CDR3 protein comes from TCRdb applying MiXCR to the multiplex PCR reads. The repertoire has a few hundred thousand distinct CDR3 sequences, just under 25% of them found once; the top ten carry roughly 80%. The specimen was blood. The receptors come from a man aged 50-60 years with Graves' hyperthyroidism.

This clonotype came up a few times. This chain uses TRBV4-1 with TRBJ2-7; weak D call: TRBD1 (6 bases). This CDR3 has 15 amino acids. V lost 0 bases and J lost 2, with 11 bases in between. Germline V gene lookup returns CDR1 MGHRA and CDR2 YSYEKL. CDR3 nucleotides: TGCGCCAGCAGCCAAGACAGGGGCCCCACCTACGAGCAGTACTTC. It translates to CASSQDRGPTYEQYF.

This clonotype has a handful of counts. The gene calls are TRBV2 and TRBJ2-3; either TRBD1 or TRBD2 may fit D (5 bases each). Germline assignment: CDR1 SNHLY and CDR2 FYNNEI. The CDR3 length is 18 residues. With 3 bases removed from V and 0 bases from J, the gap between germline ends came to 19 bases. Written as DNA, the CDR3 is TGTGCCAGCAGTGATCCACGAGGGGACGGTTCTAGCACAGATACGCAGTATTTT. Residues: CASSDPRGDGSSTDTQYF.

This clonotype has at least ten counts. The chain uses TRBV6-1 and TRBJ1-2, with 7 bases matching TRBD1. J was trimmed by 4 bases and V by 5 bases; bases with no gene match: 10. The length of the CDR3 is 15 residues. Germline CDR1 and CDR2: MNHNS and SASEGT. CDR3 in DNA: TGTGCCAGCAGTCCAGAGGTGGGACAGTCCTATGGCTACACCTTC. It is translated as CASSPEVGQSYGYTF.

The sample holds a few counts of this clonotype. This chain links TRBV7-9 with TRBJ2-5; perhaps TRBD1 as D (6 bases). The CDR3 loop spans 11 amino acids. Germline CDR1 and CDR2: SEHNR and FQNEAQ (reference sequence). V gave up 11 bases and J gave up 7 bases, with 14 bases separating them. CDR3 in amino acids: CAGGDKGTQYF. DNA for the CDR3: TGTGCCGGTGGGGACAAAGGGACCCAGTACTTC.

About this clonotype itself: A junction boundary mismatches the germline segment, possibly from a read error. This sequence joins TRBV19 and TRBJ2-4; a possible D gene is TRBD2 (5 bases). Germline V gene data show CDR1 as LNHDA and CDR2 as SQIVND (reference sequence). This CDR3 is 13 amino acids long. The CDR3 nucleotides read TGTGCCAGTAGGGAGGCGGCCAAAAGCATTCAGTACTTC. It is translated as CASREAAKSIQYF.

This clonotype was counted only a few times. The V gene is TRBV20-1, the J gene TRBJ1-4; 9 bases are shared with TRBD1. Looked up from germline, CDR1 is DFQATT and CDR2 is SNEGSKA (reference sequence). V lost 2 bases to trimming and J lost 7 bases; unmatched junction nucleotides: 11. This CDR3 region has 16 residues. CDR3 nucleotides: TGCAGTGCTAGAAACACAGGGGGCCGACAGGGTGAAAAACTGTTTTTT. This sequence encodes CSARNTGGRQGEKLFF.

This sequence joins TRBV5-1 and TRBJ2-3, with a possible D match to TRBD1 (5 bases). This CDR3 comprises 15 residues. Trimming removed 4 bases at V and 2 bases at J, with 14 bases between. Germline values: CDR1 SGHRS, CDR2 YFSETQ. This CDR3 reads CASSMGAGPTDTQYF. The DNA of the CDR3 is TGCGCCAGCAGCATGGGCGCAGGGCCCACAGATACGCAGTATTTT.

The rearrangement uses TRBV19 and TRBJ2-2; maybe TRBD1 (5 bases). Germline V gene data show CDR1 as LNHDA and CDR2 as SQIVND (reference sequence). Trimming removed 7 bases from V and 1 base from J, with 10 bases in between. CDR3 length equals 14 residues. The CDR3 loop reads CASMGPGNTGELFF. Here the CDR3 DNA reads TGTGCCAGTATGGGGCCAGGGAACACCGGGGAGCTGTTTTTT.

This rearrangement joins TRBV24-1 to TRBJ2-5, with TRBD1 matching over 7 bases. Looked up from germline, CDR1 is KGHDR and CDR2 is SFDVKD. This CDR3 comprises 16 residues. V lost 0 bases to trimming and J lost 3 bases; unmatched junction nucleotides: 6. This CDR3 reads CATSDLSRGGEETQYF. CDR3 DNA: TGTGCCACCAGTGATTTGAGTCGAGGGGGCGAAGAGACCCAGTACTTC.

This clonotype turned up a few times. V and J are TRBV29-1 and TRBJ1-2, with TRBD1 identical over 9 bases. The germline CDR1 and CDR2 sequences are SQVTM and ANQGSEA. The CDR3 extends over 13 amino acids. V shed 6 bases and J 8 bases; nucleotides not matched to a gene: 10. The CDR3 loop reads CSVTPGQGRGYTF. The CDR3 DNA is TGCAGCGTGACCCCGGGACAGGGTCGAGGCTACACCTTC.

The chain couples TRBV6-2 or TRBV6-3 to TRBJ2-7; D is unclear. The length of the CDR3 is 13 residues. Germline assignment: CDR1 MNHEY and CDR2 SVGEGT. Trimming removed 7 bases from V and 0 bases from J, with 10 bases in between. The CDR3 here is CASMGWSSYEQYF. The CDR3 DNA is TGTGCCAGCATGGGCTGGAGCTCCTACGAGCAGTACTTC.

The DNA for the CDR3 is TGTGCCAGTAGTATTATCGGGGAATGGGGGAATGAGCAGTTCTTC. Translating gives CASSIIGEWGNEQFF. The chain is built from TRBV19 and TRBJ2-1; D could derive from TRBD1 or TRBD2 (5 bases each). The CDR3 has 15 residues. Germline V lookup: CDR1 LNHDA, CDR2 SQIVND (reference sequence). Trimming stripped 3 bases from V and 7 bases from J, with 16 bases between.

This clonotype was detected ten times or more. J is TRBJ2-5 and V is TRBV27; perhaps TRBD2 as D (5 bases). This CDR3 is built from 13 residues. Germline CDR1 and CDR2: MNHEY and SMNVEV (reference sequence). V lost 6 bases to trimming and J lost 3 bases, with 11 bases between them. As DNA, the CDR3 is TGTGCCAGCAGCTGGACGGGAAAAGAGACCCAGTACTTC. It encodes CASSWTGKETQYF.

This clonotype was observed once. The chain joins TRBV20-1 to TRBJ2-1; 8 bases align to TRBD2. The germline V gene encodes CDR1 DFQATT and CDR2 SNEGSKA (reference sequence). The CDR3 runs 16 residues. V dropped 3 bases and J dropped 0; count of bases not matched to a gene: 7. DNA of the CDR3: TGCAGTGCTAGGGGAGTAGCGGGGAGCTCCTACAATGAGCAGTTCTTC. Encoded protein: CSARGVAGSSYNEQFF.

This chain joins TRBV24-1 and TRBJ1-2; D is ambiguous. The CDR3 is 14 amino acids. Germline-derived CDR1 and CDR2 are KGHDR and SFDVKD. V was clipped by 3 bases and J by 10 bases, with 17 bases between them. The DNA of the CDR3 is TGTGCCACCAGTGATCCCCCGCGGCAGCCCTTCTACACCTTC. Its protein product is CATSDPPRQPFYTF.

There are many counts of this clonotype. The V call is TRBV20-1, the J call TRBJ2-5; 9 bases align to TRBD1. Germline assignment: CDR1 DFQATT and CDR2 SNEGSKA (reference sequence). The CDR3 is 16 residues long. V shed 4 bases, J shed 4 bases, and the junction held 13 bases outside the gene matches. Written as DNA, the CDR3 is TGCAGTGCTACACGAAGACGGACAGGGGAAGGAGAGACCCAGTACTTC. It is translated as CSATRRRTGEGETQYF.

This clonotype was counted between two and nine times. This rearrangement joins TRBV5-1 to TRBJ2-7; 10 nucleotides line up with TRBD1. V was pared by 3 bases and J by 1 base, with 4 bases of the junction left unmatched. Germline assignment: CDR1 SGHRS and CDR2 YFSETQ. This CDR3 comprises 15 residues. The CDR3 here is CASSWGDRGSYEQYF. CDR3 nucleotide sequence: TGCGCCAGCAGCTGGGGGGACAGGGGATCCTACGAGCAGTACTTC.

The table lists this clonotype with a few counts. The rearrangement joins TRBV5-1 to TRBJ2-3; 9 positions match TRBD1. V lost 0 bases, J lost 3 bases, and 11 bases stayed unmatched. Germline lookup yields CDR1 SGHRS and CDR2 YFSETQ. The CDR3 totals 18 residues. The DNA for the CDR3 is TGCGCCAGCAGCTTGGATACCCGCGGGACAGGGTTAACAGATACGCAGTATTTT. This translates into CASSLDTRGTGLTDTQYF.